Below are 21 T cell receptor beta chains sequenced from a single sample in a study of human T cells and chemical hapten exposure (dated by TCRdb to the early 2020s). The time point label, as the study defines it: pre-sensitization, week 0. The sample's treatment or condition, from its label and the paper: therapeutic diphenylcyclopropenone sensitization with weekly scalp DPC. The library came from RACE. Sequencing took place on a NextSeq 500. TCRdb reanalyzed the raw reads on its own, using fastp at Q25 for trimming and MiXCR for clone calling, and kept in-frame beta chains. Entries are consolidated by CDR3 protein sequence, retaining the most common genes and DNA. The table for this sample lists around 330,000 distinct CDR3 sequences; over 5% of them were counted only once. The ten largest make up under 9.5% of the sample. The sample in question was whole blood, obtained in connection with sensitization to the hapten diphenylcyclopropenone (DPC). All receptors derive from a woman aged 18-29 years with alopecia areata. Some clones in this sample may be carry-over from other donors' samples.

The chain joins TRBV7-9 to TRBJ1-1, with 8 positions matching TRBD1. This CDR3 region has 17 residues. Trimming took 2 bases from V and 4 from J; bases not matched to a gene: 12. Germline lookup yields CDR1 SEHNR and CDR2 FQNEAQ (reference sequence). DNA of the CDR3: TGTGCCAGCAGCTTATACGTAGGGGGCAGGGGGCTCACTGAAGCTTTCTTT. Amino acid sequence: CASSLYVGGRGLTEAFF.

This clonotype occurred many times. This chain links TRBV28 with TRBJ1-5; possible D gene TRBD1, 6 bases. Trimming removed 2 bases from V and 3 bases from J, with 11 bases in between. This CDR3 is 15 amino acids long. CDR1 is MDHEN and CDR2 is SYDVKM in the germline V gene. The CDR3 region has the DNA TGTGCCAGCAGTTTAAGCACAGGGTACAATCAGCCCCAGCATTTT. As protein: CASSLSTGYNQPQHF. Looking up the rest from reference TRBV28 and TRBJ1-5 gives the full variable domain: DVKVTQSSRYLVKRTGEKVFLECVQDMDHENMFWYRQDPGLGLRLIYFSYDVKMKEKGDIPEGYSVSREKKERFSLILESASTNQTSMYLCASSLSTGYNQPQHFGDGTRLSIL.

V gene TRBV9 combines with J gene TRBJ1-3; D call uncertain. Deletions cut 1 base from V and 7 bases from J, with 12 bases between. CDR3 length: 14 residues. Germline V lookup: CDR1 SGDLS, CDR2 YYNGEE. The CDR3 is CASSVSNLGNTIYF. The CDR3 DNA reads TGTGCCAGCAGCGTATCTAACCTTGGGAACACCATATATTTT. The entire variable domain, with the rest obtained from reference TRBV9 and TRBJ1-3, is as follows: DSGVTQTPKHLITATGQRVTLRCSPRSGDLSVYWYQQSLDQGLQFLIQYYNGEERAKGNILERFSAQQFPDLHSELNLSSLELGDSALYFCASSVSNLGNTIYFGEGSWLTVV.

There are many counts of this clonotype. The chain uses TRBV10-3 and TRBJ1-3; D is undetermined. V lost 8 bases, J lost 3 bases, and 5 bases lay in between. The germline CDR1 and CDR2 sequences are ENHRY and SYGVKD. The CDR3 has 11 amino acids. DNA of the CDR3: TGTGCCATCGCTGGTGGAAACACCATATATTTT. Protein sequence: CAIAGGNTIYF.

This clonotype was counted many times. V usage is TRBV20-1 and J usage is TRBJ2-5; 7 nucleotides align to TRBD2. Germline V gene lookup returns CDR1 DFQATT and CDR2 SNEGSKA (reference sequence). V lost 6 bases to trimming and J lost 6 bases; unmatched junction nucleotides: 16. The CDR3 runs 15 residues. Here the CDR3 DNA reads TGCAGTGCCCAAACCTTGAGGACTAGTTTGAAGACCCAGTACTTC. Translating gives CSAQTLRTSLKTQYF.

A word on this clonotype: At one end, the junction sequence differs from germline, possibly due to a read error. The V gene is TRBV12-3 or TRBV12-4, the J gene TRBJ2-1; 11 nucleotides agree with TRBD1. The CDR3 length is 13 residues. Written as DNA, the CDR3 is TGTGCCAGCAGTAACCCCGGGCGGACAGGGGGCGTCTTC. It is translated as CASSNPGRTGGVF.

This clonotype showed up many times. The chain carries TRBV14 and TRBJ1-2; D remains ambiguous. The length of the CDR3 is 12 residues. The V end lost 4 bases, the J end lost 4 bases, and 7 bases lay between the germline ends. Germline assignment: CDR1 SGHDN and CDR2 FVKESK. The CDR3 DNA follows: TGTGCCAGCAGCCTAATGTCCTATGGCTACACCTTC. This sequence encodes CASSLMSYGYTF. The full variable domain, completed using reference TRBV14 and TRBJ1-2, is EAGVTQFPSHSVIEKGQTVTLRCDPISGHDNLYWYRRVMGKEIKFLLHFVKESKQDESGMPNNRFLAERTGGTYSTLKVQPAELEDSGVYFCASSLMSYGYTFGSGTRLTVV.

CDR3 coding DNA: TGTGCCAGCAGCCCCCTGAGTGGCGAGGGGTCGTATTTT. Protein product: CASSPLSGEGSYF. The chain uses TRBV7-6 and TRBJ2-3; D is perhaps TRBD1 or TRBD2 (5 bases each). CDR1 is SGHVS and CDR2 is FNYEAQ in the germline V gene. The CDR3 extends over 13 amino acids. Trimming stripped 5 bases from V and 14 bases from J, with 20 bases between.

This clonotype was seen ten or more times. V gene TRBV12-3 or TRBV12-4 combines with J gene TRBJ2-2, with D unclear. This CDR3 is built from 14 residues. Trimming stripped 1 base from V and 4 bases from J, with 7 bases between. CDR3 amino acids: CASSLGEFTGELFF. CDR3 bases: TGTGCCAGCAGTTTAGGAGAATTCACCGGGGAGCTGTTTTTT.

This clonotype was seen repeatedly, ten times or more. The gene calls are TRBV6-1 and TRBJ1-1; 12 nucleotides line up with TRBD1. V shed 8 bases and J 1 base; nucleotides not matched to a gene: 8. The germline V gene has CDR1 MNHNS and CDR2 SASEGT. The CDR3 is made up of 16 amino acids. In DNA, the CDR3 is TGTGCCAGCCGAGGGGGACAGGGGGCGCGGAACACTGAAGCTTTCTTT. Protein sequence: CASRGGQGARNTEAFF.

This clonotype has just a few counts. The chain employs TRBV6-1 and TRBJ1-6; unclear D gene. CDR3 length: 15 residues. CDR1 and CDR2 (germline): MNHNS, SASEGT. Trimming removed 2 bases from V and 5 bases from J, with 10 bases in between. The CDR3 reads CASSETGYDNSPLHF. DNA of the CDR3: TGTGCCAGCAGTGAAACGGGGTACGATAATTCACCCCTCCACTTT.

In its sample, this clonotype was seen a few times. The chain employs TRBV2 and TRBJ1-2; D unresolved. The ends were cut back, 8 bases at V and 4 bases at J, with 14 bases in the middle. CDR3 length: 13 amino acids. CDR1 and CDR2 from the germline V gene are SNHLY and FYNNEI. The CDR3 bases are TGTGCCAGCTCATCCCTCGGCATCTATGGCTACACCTTC. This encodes CASSSLGIYGYTF.

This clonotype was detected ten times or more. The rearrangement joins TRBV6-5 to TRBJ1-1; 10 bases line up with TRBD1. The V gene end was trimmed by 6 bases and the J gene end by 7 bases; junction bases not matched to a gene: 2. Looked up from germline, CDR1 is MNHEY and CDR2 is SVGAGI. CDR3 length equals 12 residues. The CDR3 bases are TGTGCCAGCAGCCGGACAGGGGGTGAAGCTTTCTTT. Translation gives CASSRTGGEAFF.

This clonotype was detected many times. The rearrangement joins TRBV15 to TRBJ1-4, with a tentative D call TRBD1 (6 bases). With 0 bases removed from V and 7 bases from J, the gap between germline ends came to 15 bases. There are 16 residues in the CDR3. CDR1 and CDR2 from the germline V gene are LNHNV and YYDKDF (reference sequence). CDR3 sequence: CATSRDREGGSEKLFF. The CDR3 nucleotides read TGTGCCACCAGCAGAGATAGGGAAGGGGGAAGTGAAAAACTGTTTTTT.

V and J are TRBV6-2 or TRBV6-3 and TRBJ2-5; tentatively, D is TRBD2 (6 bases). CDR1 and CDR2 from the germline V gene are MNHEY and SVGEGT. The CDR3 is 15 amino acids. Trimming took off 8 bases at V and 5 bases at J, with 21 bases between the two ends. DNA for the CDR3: TGTGCCAGCGGCAAGACGGGCTCTCGGGGGGAGACCCAGTACTTC. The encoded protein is CASGKTGSRGETQYF.

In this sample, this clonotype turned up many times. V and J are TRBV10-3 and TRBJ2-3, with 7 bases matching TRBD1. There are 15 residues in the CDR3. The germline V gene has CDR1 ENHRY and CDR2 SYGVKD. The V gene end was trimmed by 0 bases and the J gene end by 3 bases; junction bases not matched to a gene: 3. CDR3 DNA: TGTGCCATCAGTGAGTCTACAGGGGTAACAGATACGCAGTATTTT. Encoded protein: CAISESTGVTDTQYF.

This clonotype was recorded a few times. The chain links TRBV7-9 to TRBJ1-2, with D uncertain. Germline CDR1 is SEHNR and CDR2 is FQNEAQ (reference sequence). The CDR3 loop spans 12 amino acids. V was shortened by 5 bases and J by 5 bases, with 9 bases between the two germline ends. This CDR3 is CASSRTDYGYTF. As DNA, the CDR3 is TGTGCCAGCAGCCGGACCGATTATGGCTACACCTTC.

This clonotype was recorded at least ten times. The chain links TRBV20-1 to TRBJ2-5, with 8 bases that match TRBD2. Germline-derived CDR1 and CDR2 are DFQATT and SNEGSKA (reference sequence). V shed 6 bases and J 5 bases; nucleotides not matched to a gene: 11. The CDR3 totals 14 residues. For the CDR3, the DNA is TGCAGTGCCGCGTCTGCGGGGGGCCTGGAGACCCAGTACTTC. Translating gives CSAASAGGLETQYF.

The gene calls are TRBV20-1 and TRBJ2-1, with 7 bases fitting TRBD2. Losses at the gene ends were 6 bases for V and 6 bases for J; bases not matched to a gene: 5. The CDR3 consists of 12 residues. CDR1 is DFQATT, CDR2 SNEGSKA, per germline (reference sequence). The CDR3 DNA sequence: TGCAGTGCCCGGGACTACGGCAATGAGCAGTTCTTC. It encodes CSARDYGNEQFF.

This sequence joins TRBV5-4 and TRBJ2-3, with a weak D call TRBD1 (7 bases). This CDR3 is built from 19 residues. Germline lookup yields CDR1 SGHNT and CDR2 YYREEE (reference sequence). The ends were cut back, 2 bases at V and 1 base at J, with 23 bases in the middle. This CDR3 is CASSLRMEGAEGRTDTQYF. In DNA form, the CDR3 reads TGTGCCAGCAGCTTAAGGATGGAGGGGGCAGAGGGGCGCACAGATACGCAGTATTTT.

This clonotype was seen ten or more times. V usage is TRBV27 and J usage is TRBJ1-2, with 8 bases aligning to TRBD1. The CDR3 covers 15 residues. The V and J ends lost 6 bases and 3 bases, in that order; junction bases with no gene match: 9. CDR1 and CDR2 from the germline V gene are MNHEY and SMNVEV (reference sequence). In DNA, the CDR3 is TGTGCCAGCAGCTCAAGCGGACAGGGCGACTATGGCTACACCTTC. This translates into CASSSSGQGDYGYTF.